The 20 T cell receptor beta chains below were found in one sample sequenced in a study of CD8 T cell repertoires and HIV-1 epitope variants. Generated by immunoSEQ multiplex PCR, the TCRdb table keeps only in-frame clones and is missing some. Of tens of thousands of clones in the sample, approximately 70% were seen once. Input material: uncultured baseline CD8+ T cells from peripheral blood mononuclear cells (PBMCs). The source of these receptors is a male donor with HIV.

V gene TRBV5-4 combines with J gene TRBJ1-4; D is possibly TRBD1 (6 bases). V was pared by 0 bases and J by 6 bases, with 6 bases between. The CDR3 loop spans 13 amino acids. Germline CDR1 reads SGHNT; CDR2 reads YYREEE (reference sequence). The CDR3 reads CASSLAGDEKLFF. The DNA of the CDR3 is TGTGCCAGCAGCTTGGCAGGGGATGAAAAACTGTTTTTT.

Note on this clone: One end of the junction does not line up with germline, which may come from a read error. V is TRBV5-1 and J is TRBJ2-7; a weak D match, TRBD2 (6 bases). Germline CDR1 SGHRS, CDR2 YFSETQ. The CDR3 extends over 15 amino acids. The CDR3 here is CASSLGGLSSYEQYF. CDR3 DNA sequence: TGCGCCAGCAGTTTGGGGGGTCTAAGCTCCTACGAGCAGTACTTC.

This chain joins TRBV4-3 and TRBJ1-2, with 7 bases identical to TRBD1. The CDR3 runs to 16 residues. The germline V gene has CDR1 LGHNA and CDR2 YSLEER. V gave up 0 bases and J gave up 2 bases; unmatched junction bases: 6. Here the CDR3 reads CASSQEAGGRNYGYTF. Written as DNA, the CDR3 is TGCGCCAGCAGCCAAGAGGCAGGGGGTAGAAACTATGGCTACACCTTC.

The chain recombines TRBV29-1 with TRBJ1-1, with a tentative D call TRBD1 (5 bases). CDR3 length: 12 amino acids. Germline values: CDR1 SQVTM, CDR2 ANQGSEA. The germline V and J ends were trimmed by 0 bases and 11 bases, with 13 bases remaining between them. The DNA for the CDR3 is TGCAGCGTTGAAGATCAGACAGTAGAGGCTTTCTTT. Residues: CSVEDQTVEAFF. The whole variable domain, remainder taken from reference TRBV29-1 and TRBJ1-1, is SAVISQKPSRDICQRGTSLTIQCQVDSQVTMMFWYRQQPGQSLTLIATANQGSEATYESGFVIDKFPISRPNLTFSTLTVSNMSPEDSSIYLCSVEDQTVEAFFGQGTRLTVV.

This rearrangement joins TRBV4-2 to TRBJ1-5, with a possible D match to TRBD1 (6 bases). Germline CDR1 and CDR2: LGHNA and YNFKEQ. The germline V and J ends were trimmed by 4 bases and 4 bases, with 14 bases remaining between them. The CDR3 has 15 amino acids. The DNA for the CDR3 is TGTGCCAGCAGCCCTTACCGGACAGCTAATCAGCCCCAGCATTTT. It specifies CASSPYRTANQPQHF.

This clone was observed a few times. The V and J genes are TRBV7-3 and TRBJ1-1, with D perhaps matching TRBD1 (6 bases). The CDR3 covers 17 residues. Germline CDR1 reads SGHTA; CDR2 reads FQGTGA. V was shortened by 5 bases and J by 3 bases, with 22 bases between the two germline ends. The chain's CDR3 is CASSDQKTGPFYTEAFF. The DNA for the CDR3 is TGTGCCAGCAGCGACCAGAAGACAGGACCTTTTTACACTGAAGCTTTCTTT.

This chain joins TRBV2 and TRBJ2-5; 16 bases agree with TRBD2. CDR1 is SNHLY and CDR2 is FYNNEI in the germline V gene. This CDR3 contains 15 residues. Trimming removed 6 bases from V and 3 bases from J; junction bases left unmatched: 1. CDR3 sequence: CASRGLAGGKETQYF. DNA of the CDR3: TGTGCCAGCAGGGGACTAGCGGGAGGGAAAGAGACCCAGTACTTC.

This sequence joins TRBV2 and TRBJ1-1, with D hard to call. This CDR3 spans 12 amino acids. Germline V lookup: CDR1 SNHLY, CDR2 FYNNEI. V was clipped by 6 bases and J by 1 base, with 6 bases between them. CDR3 nucleotides: TGTGCCAGCAGAGCGGCGAACACTGAAGCTTTCTTT. Translated, it gives CASRAANTEAFF.

This chain connects TRBV14 to TRBJ2-7; D might be TRBD2 (6 bases). The CDR3 runs to 12 residues. Trimming pared 6 bases from V and 3 bases from J, leaving 9 bases between. Germline values: CDR1 SGHDN, CDR2 FVKESK. CDR3 coding DNA: TGTGCCAGCAGACCCGGGGGCTACGAGCAGTACTTC. Translated, it gives CASRPGGYEQYF.

This clone was observed a handful of times. The V gene is TRBV5-1, the J gene TRBJ1-4, with TRBD1 matching 9 bases. The germline V gene encodes CDR1 SGHRS and CDR2 YFSETQ. This CDR3 is built from 14 residues. J lost 8 bases, V lost 4 bases, and 6 bases had no gene match. The CDR3 is CASSPDRGEEKLFF. Here the CDR3 DNA reads TGCGCCAGCAGCCCGGACAGGGGCGAGGAAAAACTGTTTTTT.

This chain joins TRBV5-1 and TRBJ1-2, with TRBD1 matching 11 bases. CDR3 length equals 16 residues. The J segment lost 3 bases and the V segment lost 0 bases, leaving 4 bases of the junction unmatched. Germline-derived CDR1 and CDR2 are SGHRS and YFSETQ. The CDR3: CASSLGGTGGDYGYTF. In DNA, the CDR3 is TGCGCCAGCAGCTTGGGTGGGACAGGGGGTGACTATGGCTACACCTTC.

This clone was picked up a small number of times. The chain recombines TRBV28 with TRBJ2-3; unclear D gene. CDR1 and CDR2 (germline): MDHEN, SYDVKM. CDR3 length: 12 residues. The V and J ends lost 6 bases and 4 bases respectively, with 8 bases between them. Written as DNA, the CDR3 is TGTGCCAGCAGCCCCACCCCAGATACGCAGTATTTT. Protein: CASSPTPDTQYF.

The gene calls are TRBV5-6 and TRBJ2-7; perhaps TRBD1 as D (5 bases). There are 13 residues in the CDR3. Trimming took 2 bases from V and 1 from J, leaving 7 bases between them. Germline CDR1 SGHDT, CDR2 YYEEEE. The chain's CDR3 is CASSFQGSYEQYF. The CDR3 coding sequence is TGTGCCAGCAGCTTTCAGGGTTCCTACGAGCAGTACTTC.

This chain connects TRBV19 to TRBJ2-2, with 9 bases identical to TRBD1. Germline-derived CDR1 and CDR2 are LNHDA and SQIVND (reference sequence). J lost 6 bases, V lost 4 bases, and 9 bases had no gene match. This CDR3 spans 16 amino acids. This CDR3 is CASSNPGQGRSGELFF. CDR3 nucleotides: TGTGCCAGTAGTAACCCGGGACAGGGTCGTTCCGGGGAGCTGTTTTTT.

The V call is TRBV6-6, the J call TRBJ1-2, with D possibly being TRBD1 (5 bases). Trimming left V 2 bases short and J 2 bases short, with 9 bases between. CDR3 length: 14 amino acids. Germline V gene data show CDR1 as MNHNY and CDR2 as SVGAGI (reference sequence). CDR3 bases: TGTGCCAGCAGTTACGCCGGACAAAACTATGGCTACACCTTC. It encodes CASSYAGQNYGYTF.

The chain combines TRBV7-2 with TRBJ1-4, with TRBD1 identical over 7 bases. CDR3 length equals 14 residues. The V segment lost 1 base and the J segment 8 bases; nucleotides outside the gene matches: 4. The germline V gene has CDR1 SGHTA and CDR2 FQGNSA. DNA for the CDR3: TGTGCCAGCAGCTTAGAAAGGGGGCGAGAAAAACTGTTTTTT. Protein: CASSLERGREKLFF.

This clone has a handful of counts. The J gene is TRBJ2-2, the V gene TRBV13; no clear D gene. The CDR3 is 14 amino acids. V dropped 0 bases and J dropped 2 bases, with 4 bases sitting between them. Germline assignment: CDR1 PRHDT and CDR2 FYEKMQ (reference sequence). The CDR3 loop is CASSLGGNTGELFF. CDR3 sequence (DNA): TGTGCCAGCAGCTTAGGAGGAAACACCGGGGAGCTGTTTTTT. The full variable domain, with the rest looked up from reference TRBV13 and TRBJ2-2, is AAGVIQSPRHLIKEKRETATLKCYPIPRHDTVYWYQQGPGQDPQFLISFYEKMQSDKGSIPDRFSAQQFSDYHSELNMSSLELGDSALYFCASSLGGNTGELFFGEGSRLTVL.

This sequence joins TRBV5-1 and TRBJ2-3; TRBD2 matches 10 bases. This CDR3 region has 16 residues. CDR1 and CDR2 from the germline V gene are SGHRS and YFSETQ. With V trimmed by 2 bases and J by 4 bases, 7 bases remained unmatched. CDR3 sequence (DNA): TGCGCCAGCAGCTTCGTAAGCGGGGGGGCGGCAGATACGCAGTATTTT. Protein product: CASSFVSGGAADTQYF. Full variable domain (rest looked up from reference TRBV5-1 and TRBJ2-3): KAGVTQTPRYLIKTRGQQVTLSCSPISGHRSVSWYQQTPGQGLQFLFEYFSETQRNKGNFPGRFSGRQFSNSRSEMNVSTLELGDSALYLCASSFVSGGAADTQYFGPGTRLTVL.

The rearrangement uses TRBV7-2 and TRBJ2-3, with D perhaps TRBD2 (5 bases). Trimming removed 2 bases at V and 3 bases at J, with 12 bases between. Germline V lookup: CDR1 SGHTA, CDR2 FQGNSA. CDR3 length equals 15 residues. This CDR3 is CASSLTRGWTDTQYF. Written as DNA, the CDR3 is TGTGCCAGCAGCTTAACTCGGGGATGGACAGATACGCAGTATTTT.

The chain recombines TRBV13 with TRBJ2-7, with 8 bases fitting TRBD1. With 5 bases clipped from V and 2 bases from J, the junction kept 11 bases outside the gene matches. CDR3 length: 16 amino acids. Germline-derived CDR1 and CDR2 are PRHDT and FYEKMQ (reference sequence). CDR3 loop: CASSPPEAGGPYEQYF. The CDR3 DNA sequence: TGTGCCAGCAGCCCCCCGGAGGCAGGGGGCCCCTACGAGCAGTACTTC. Based on the CDR3 plus reference TRBV13 and TRBJ2-7, the full variable domain is AAGVIQSPRHLIKEKRETATLKCYPIPRHDTVYWYQQGPGQDPQFLISFYEKMQSDKGSIPDRFSAQQFSDYHSELNMSSLELGDSALYFCASSPPEAGGPYEQYFGPGTRLTVT.